The clone carrying this T cell receptor (beta chain) was counted at least ten times. Its antigen is not identified. These data come from a study of CD8+ T cells in alopecia areata. V lost 3 bases and J 3 bases, leaving 13 bases between the germline ends. This CDR3 is built from 16 residues. Per germline, CDR1 SGDLS and CDR2 YYNGEE. Study-wide results and limits: Across lesional scalp, and particularly alopecia totalis/universalis, clonality surpassed that of normal scalp. It was less clear whether patients shared TCRs than it was in mice, possibly because of HLA.

Sequencing templates came from extracted RNA that was reverse transcribed into cDNA. Some clones are missing from TCRdb's copy, which holds only in-frame ones; the method was immunoSEQ multiplex PCR. The table includes over 150,000 clones, about 63% detected once. The chain uses TRBV9 and TRBJ1-6; TRBD1 might be the D (5 bases). Sequencing was performed on CD4+ T cells sorted from blood, taken at week 0. The TCR comes from a human donor with alopecia areata. The CDR3 loop reads CASSESRGGYNSPLHF. The CDR3, as DNA: TGTGCCAGCAGCGAATCGCGGGGCGGCTATAATTCACCCCTCCACTTT.